These 4 T cell receptor beta chains share one sample of origin, sequenced in a study of neurological immune-mediated disorders. A single record per CDR3 protein comes from TCRdb applying MiXCR to the 5' RACE reads. This table holds tens of thousands of distinct CDR3 sequences, around 3.8% found once. Sequencing used CD4+ T cells from blood. The origin of the receptors is a woman aged 40 to 50 with multiple sclerosis.

This clonotype came up many times. This sequence joins TRBV10-3 and TRBJ1-2, with D hard to call. Germline V gene sequence: CDR1 ENHRY, CDR2 SYGVKD. The CDR3 spans 13 residues. Trimming left V 3 bases short and J 5 bases short, with 10 bases between. The CDR3 here is CAISDPARYGYTF. The CDR3 nucleotides are TGTGCCATCAGTGACCCCGCCAGATATGGCTACACCTTC.

This clonotype occurred many times. This chain links TRBV19 with TRBJ1-5, with 7 bases aligning to TRBD1. The V gene's germline CDR1 is LNHDA and CDR2 SQIVND (reference sequence). J lost 2 bases, V lost 6 bases, and 1 base had no gene match. The length of the CDR3 is 13 residues. In nucleotides, the CDR3 is TGTGCCAGTAGCGACAGGGGCAATCAGCCCCAGCATTTT. The encoded protein is CASSDRGNQPQHF. The whole variable domain, filled in from reference TRBV19 and TRBJ1-5, reads DGGITQSPKYLFRKEGQNVTLSCEQNLNHDAMYWYRQDPGQGLRLIYYSQIVNDFQKGDIAEGYSVSREKKESFPLTVTSAQKNPTAFYLCASSDRGNQPQHFGDGTRLSIL.

This clonotype was picked up many times. The rearrangement uses TRBV5-1 and TRBJ2-7; 10 bases are shared with TRBD1. Unmatched junction bases numbered 10, after V lost 4 bases and J lost 6 bases. The CDR3 spans 15 residues. The germline gives CDR1 SGHRS, CDR2 YFSETQ. CDR3 amino acids: CASSPGVTGGFEQYF. The DNA for the CDR3 is TGCGCCAGCAGCCCGGGGGTGACAGGGGGCTTCGAGCAGTACTTC.

This clonotype was seen repeatedly, ten times or more. The chain uses TRBV5-1 and TRBJ1-4; TRBD1 is a possible D gene (6 bases). This CDR3 comprises 14 residues. Germline loops: CDR1 SGHRS, CDR2 YFSETQ. V lost 7 bases and J 8 bases, leaving 18 bases between the germline ends. CDR3 coding DNA: TGCGCCAGCTCCCTTGGGGGGCTATACGAAAAACTGTTTTTT. It translates to CASSLGGLYEKLFF.